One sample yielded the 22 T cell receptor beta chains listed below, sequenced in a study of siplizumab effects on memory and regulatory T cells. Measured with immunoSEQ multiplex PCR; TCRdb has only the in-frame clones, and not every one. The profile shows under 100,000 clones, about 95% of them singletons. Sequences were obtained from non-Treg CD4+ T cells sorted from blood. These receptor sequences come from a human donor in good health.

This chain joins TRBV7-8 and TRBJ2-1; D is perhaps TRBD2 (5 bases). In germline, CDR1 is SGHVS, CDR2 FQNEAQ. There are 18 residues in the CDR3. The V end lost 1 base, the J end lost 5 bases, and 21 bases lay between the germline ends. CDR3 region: CASSLVFHGPETNNEQFF. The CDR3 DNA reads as TGTGCCAGCAGCTTAGTATTTCATGGTCCGGAGACTAACAATGAGCAGTTCTTC.

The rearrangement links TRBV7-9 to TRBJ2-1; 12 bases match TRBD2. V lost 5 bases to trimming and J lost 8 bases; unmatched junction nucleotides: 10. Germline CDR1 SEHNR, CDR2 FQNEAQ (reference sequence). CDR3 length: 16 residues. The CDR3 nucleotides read TGTGCCAGCAGCCCGAGCAGGGGACTAGCGGGCGATGAGCAGTTCTTC. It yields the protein CASSPSRGLAGDEQFF.

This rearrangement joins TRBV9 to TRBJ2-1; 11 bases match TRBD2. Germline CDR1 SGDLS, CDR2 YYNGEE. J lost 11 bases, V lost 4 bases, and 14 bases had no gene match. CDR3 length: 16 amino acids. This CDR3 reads CASSTHSGRAESQQFF. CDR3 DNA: TGTGCCAGCAGCACTCATAGCGGGAGGGCCGAGTCTCAGCAGTTCTTC.

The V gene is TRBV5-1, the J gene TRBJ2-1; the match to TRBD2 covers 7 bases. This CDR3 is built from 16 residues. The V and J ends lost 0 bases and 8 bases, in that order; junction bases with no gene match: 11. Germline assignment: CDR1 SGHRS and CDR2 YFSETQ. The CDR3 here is CASSLGAGVSIYEQFF. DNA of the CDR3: TGCGCCAGCAGCTTGGGGGCGGGAGTGTCTATCTATGAGCAGTTCTTC.

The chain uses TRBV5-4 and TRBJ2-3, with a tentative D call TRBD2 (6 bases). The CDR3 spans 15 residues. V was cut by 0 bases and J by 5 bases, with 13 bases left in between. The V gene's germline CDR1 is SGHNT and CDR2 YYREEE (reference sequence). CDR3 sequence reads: CASSLVAGRGDTQYF. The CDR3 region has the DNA TGTGCCAGCAGCTTGGTTGCGGGGCGGGGAGATACGCAGTATTTT.

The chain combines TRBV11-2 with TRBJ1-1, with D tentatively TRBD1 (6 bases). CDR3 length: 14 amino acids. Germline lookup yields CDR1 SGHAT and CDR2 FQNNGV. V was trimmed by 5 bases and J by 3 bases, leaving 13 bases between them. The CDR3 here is CASSHRVRDTEAFF. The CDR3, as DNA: TGTGCCAGCAGCCACAGGGTAAGGGACACTGAAGCTTTCTTT. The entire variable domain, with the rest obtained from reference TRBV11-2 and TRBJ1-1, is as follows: EAGVAQSPRYKIIEKRQSVAFWCNPISGHATLYWYQQILGQGPKLLIQFQNNGVVDDSQLPKDRFSAERLKGVDSTLKIQPAKLEDSAVYLCASSHRVRDTEAFFGQGTRLTVV.

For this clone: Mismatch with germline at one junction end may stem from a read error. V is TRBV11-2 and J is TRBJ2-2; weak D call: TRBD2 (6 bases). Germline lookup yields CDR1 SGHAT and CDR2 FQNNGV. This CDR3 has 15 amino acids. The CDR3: CASSLSRGGTGELFF. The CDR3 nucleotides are TGTGCCAGCAGCTTATCGAGGGGCGGGACCGGAGAGCTGTTTTTT.

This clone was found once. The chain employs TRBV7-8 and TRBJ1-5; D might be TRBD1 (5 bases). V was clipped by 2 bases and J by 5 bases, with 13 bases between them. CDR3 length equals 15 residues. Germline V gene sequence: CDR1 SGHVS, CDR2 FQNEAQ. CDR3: CASSLFGGSDQPQHF. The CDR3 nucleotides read TGTGCCAGCAGCTTATTCGGGGGGTCAGATCAGCCCCAGCATTTT.

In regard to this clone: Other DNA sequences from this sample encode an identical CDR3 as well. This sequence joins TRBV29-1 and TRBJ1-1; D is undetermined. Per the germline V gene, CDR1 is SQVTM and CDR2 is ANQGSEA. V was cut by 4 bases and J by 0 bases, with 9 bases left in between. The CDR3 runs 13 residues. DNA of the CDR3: TGCAGCGTTGGGGGAGTCATGAACACTGAAGCTTTCTTT. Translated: CSVGGVMNTEAFF.

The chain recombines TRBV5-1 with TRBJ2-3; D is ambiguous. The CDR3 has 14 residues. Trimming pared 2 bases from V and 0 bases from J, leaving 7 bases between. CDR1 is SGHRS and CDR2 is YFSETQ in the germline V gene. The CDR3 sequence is CASSLQGSTDTQYF. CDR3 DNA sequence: TGCGCCAGCAGCTTACAAGGGAGCACAGATACGCAGTATTTT.

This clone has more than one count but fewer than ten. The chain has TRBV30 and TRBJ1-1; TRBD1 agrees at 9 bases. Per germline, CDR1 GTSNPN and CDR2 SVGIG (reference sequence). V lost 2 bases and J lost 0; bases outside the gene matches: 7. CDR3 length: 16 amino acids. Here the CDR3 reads CAWSLGGDRVNTEAFF. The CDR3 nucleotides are TGTGCCTGGAGTTTAGGAGGGGACAGGGTGAACACTGAAGCTTTCTTT.

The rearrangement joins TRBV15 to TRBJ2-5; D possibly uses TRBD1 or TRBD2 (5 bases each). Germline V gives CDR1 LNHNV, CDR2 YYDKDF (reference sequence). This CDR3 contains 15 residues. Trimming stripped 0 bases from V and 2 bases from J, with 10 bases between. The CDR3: CATSREGRQQETQYF. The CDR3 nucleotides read TGTGCCACCAGCAGAGAGGGACGCCAACAAGAGACCCAGTACTTC.

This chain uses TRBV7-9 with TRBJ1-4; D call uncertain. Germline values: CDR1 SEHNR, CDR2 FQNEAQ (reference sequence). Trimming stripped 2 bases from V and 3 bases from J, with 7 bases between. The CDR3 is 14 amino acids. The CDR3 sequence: CASSLRSSNEKLFF. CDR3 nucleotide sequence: TGTGCCAGCAGCTTACGCAGCTCTAATGAAAAACTGTTTTTT. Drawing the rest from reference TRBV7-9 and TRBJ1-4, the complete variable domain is DTGVSQNPRHKITKRGQNVTFRCDPISEHNRLYWYRQTLGQGPEFLTYFQNEAQLEKSRLLSDRFSAERPKGSFSTLEIQRTEQGDSAMYLCASSLRSSNEKLFFGSGTQLSVL.

The CDR3: CASSVPGQGTTYEQYF. Written as DNA, the CDR3 is TGTGCCAGTAGCGTCCCGGGACAGGGAACCACCTACGAGCAGTACTTC. The J gene is TRBJ2-7, the V gene TRBV19, with TRBD1 identical over 9 bases. Germline loops: CDR1 LNHDA, CDR2 SQIVND (reference sequence). V dropped 6 bases and J dropped 2; count of bases not matched to a gene: 11. This CDR3 is 16 amino acids long.

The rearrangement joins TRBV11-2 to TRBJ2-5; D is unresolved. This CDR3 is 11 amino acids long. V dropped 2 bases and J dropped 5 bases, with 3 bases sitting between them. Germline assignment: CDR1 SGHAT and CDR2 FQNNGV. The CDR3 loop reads CASSLLETQYF. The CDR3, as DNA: TGTGCCAGCAGCTTATTGGAGACCCAGTACTTC.

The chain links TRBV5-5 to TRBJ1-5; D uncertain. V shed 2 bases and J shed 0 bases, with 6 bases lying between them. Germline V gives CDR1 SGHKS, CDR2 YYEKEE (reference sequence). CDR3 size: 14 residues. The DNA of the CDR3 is TGTGCCAGCAGCTTCGGGTCTAGCAATCAGCCCCAGCATTTT. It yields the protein CASSFGSSNQPQHF. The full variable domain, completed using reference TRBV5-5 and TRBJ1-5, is DAGVTQSPTHLIKTRGQQVTLRCSPISGHKSVSWYQQVLGQGPQFIFQYYEKEERGRGNFPDRFSARQFPNYSSELNVNALLLGDSALYLCASSFGSSNQPQHFGDGTRLSIL.

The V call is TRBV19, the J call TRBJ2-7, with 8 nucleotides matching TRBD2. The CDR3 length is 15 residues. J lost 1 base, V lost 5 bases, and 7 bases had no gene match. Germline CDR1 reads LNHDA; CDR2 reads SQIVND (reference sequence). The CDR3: CASSPSGSWSYEQYF. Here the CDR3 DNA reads TGTGCCAGTAGTCCAAGCGGGAGCTGGTCCTACGAGCAGTACTTC. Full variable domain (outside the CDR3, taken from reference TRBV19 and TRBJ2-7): DGGITQSPKYLFRKEGQNVTLSCEQNLNHDAMYWYRQDPGQGLRLIYYSQIVNDFQKGDIAEGYSVSREKKESFPLTVTSAQKNPTAFYLCASSPSGSWSYEQYFGPGTRLTVT.

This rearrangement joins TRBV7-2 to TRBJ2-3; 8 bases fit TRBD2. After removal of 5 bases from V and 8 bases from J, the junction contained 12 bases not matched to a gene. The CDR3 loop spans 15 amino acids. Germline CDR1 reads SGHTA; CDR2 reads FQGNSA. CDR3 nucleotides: TGTGCCAGCAGCAAGGGGGGACTAGTCCCTGCTACGCAGTATTTT. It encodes CASSKGGLVPATQYF. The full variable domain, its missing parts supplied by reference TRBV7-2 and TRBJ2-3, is GAGVSQSPSNKVTEKGKDVELRCDPISGHTALYWYRQSLGQGLEFLIYFQGNSAPDKSGLPSDRFSAERTGGSVSTLTIQRTQQEDSAVYLCASSKGGLVPATQYFGPGTRLTVL.

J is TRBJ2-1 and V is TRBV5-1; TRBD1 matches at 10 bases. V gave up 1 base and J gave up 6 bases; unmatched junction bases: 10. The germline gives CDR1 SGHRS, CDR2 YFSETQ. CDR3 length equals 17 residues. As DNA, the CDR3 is TGCGCCAGCAGCTTGTGTACCGACAGGGGGCTCTGCAATGAGCAGTTCTTC. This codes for CASSLCTDRGLCNEQFF.

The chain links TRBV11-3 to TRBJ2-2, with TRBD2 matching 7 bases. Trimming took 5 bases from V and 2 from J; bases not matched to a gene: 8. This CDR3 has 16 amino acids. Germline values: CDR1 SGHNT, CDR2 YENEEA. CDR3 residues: CASSPFSGGNTGELFF. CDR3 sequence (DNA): TGTGCCAGCAGCCCCTTTTCGGGAGGAAACACCGGGGAGCTGTTTTTT.

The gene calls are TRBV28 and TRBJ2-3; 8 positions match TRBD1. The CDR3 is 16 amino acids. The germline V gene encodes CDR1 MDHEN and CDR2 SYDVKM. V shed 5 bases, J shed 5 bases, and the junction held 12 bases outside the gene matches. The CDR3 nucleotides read TGTGCCAGCAGTAGCCCAGGGGGCGCGTATGGAGATACGCAGTATTTT. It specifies CASSSPGGAYGDTQYF.

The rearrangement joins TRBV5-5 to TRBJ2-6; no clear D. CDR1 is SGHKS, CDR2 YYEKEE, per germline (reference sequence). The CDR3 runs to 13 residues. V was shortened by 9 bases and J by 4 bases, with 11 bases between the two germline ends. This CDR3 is CATQTTGANVLTF. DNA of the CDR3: TGTGCCACCCAGACGACCGGGGCCAACGTCCTGACTTTC.